This T cell receptor beta chain derives from a study of blood T cells in healthy people across ages. The CDR3 is made up of 12 amino acids. V lost 6 bases to trimming and J lost 6 bases, with 12 bases between them. The germline gives CDR1 MNHEY, CDR2 SMNVEV (reference sequence). This clonotype was observed a handful of times. Next came a second PCR, run for about 7 to 12 cycles, which used a sample-barcoded 5' primer along with a J-beta primer mix. MiXCR was run by TCRdb on the 5' RACE reads, yielding one entry per CDR3 protein. The repertoire consists of 2 million or so distinct CDR3 sequences, with about 50% occurring once and the leading ten covering around 2.1%.

The sequence was collected from a woman between 35 and 50 years old in good health. V usage is TRBV27 and J usage is TRBJ2-7; D is unresolved. Sequenced input: blood. The CDR3, as DNA: TGTGCCAGCAGCTACCACAGAACCGAGCAGTACTTC. The encoded protein is CASSYHRTEQYF.